Below, 14 T cell receptor beta chains from the same sample are listed, as sequenced in a study of blood T cell repertoires in COVID-19. Produced via immunoSEQ multiplex PCR; TCRdb's table is partial and in-frame only. The sample shows about 270,000 clones, around 91% of them seen only once. Sequenced input: PBMCs or T cells enriched from blood (not recorded which). The receptors were gathered from a woman aged 18-29 years who had recovered from COVID-19.

For the CDR3, the DNA is TGCAGCGTTGAGGGGCCCACTGAAGCTTTCTTT. This encodes CSVEGPTEAFF. The chain uses TRBV29-1 and TRBJ1-1, with a tentative D call TRBD1 (5 bases). CDR3 size: 11 residues. Trimming took off 3 bases at V and 4 bases at J, with 6 bases between the two ends. Germline V gene lookup returns CDR1 SQVTM and CDR2 ANQGSEA.

This clone was detected only a few times. V is TRBV10-2 and J is TRBJ1-1; weak D call: TRBD1 (6 bases). Trimming took off 4 bases at V and 4 bases at J, with 13 bases between the two ends. Germline-derived CDR1 and CDR2 are WSHSY and SAAADI. This CDR3 is built from 14 residues. For the CDR3, the DNA is TGCGCCAGCAGTGCGGAATCAGGGGTCACTGAAGCTTTCTTT. Protein: CASSAESGVTEAFF.

This chain uses TRBV2 with TRBJ2-3, with 8 bases identical to TRBD2. The CDR3 has 15 amino acids. V trimming: 6 bases; J trimming: 5 bases; junction bases outside the gene matches: 10. The germline CDR1 and CDR2 sequences are SNHLY and FYNNEI. DNA for the CDR3: TGTGCCAGCAGCGCTTACGGACTAGCAGGAGATACGCAGTATTTT. Amino acid sequence: CASSAYGLAGDTQYF. The entire variable domain, with the rest obtained from reference TRBV2 and TRBJ2-3, is as follows: EPEVTQTPSHQVTQMGQEVILRCVPISNHLYFYWYRQILGQKVEFLVSFYNNEISEKSEIFDDQFSVERPDGSNFTLKIRSTKLEDSAMYFCASSAYGLAGDTQYFGPGTRLTVL.

This clone was seen more than once but under ten times. This chain links TRBV6-1 with TRBJ2-7, with TRBD1 matching 7 bases. CDR1 and CDR2 from the germline V gene are MNHNS and SASEGT. CDR3 length: 14 amino acids. The V and J ends lost 2 bases and 7 bases, in that order; junction bases with no gene match: 8. CDR3 loop: CASSELGQRLEQYF. CDR3 DNA: TGTGCCAGCAGTGAATTGGGACAGCGTCTGGAGCAGTACTTC.

J is TRBJ2-7 and V is TRBV19; 9 nucleotides align to TRBD2. The V gene's germline CDR1 is LNHDA and CDR2 SQIVND (reference sequence). The CDR3 is 15 residues long. V dropped 3 bases and J dropped 3; count of bases not matched to a gene: 6. For the CDR3, the DNA is TGTGCCAGTAGTATCGCTAGCGGGGCCTTCTACGAGCAGTACTTC. Encoded protein: CASSIASGAFYEQYF.

The chain recombines TRBV2 with TRBJ1-2; D may be TRBD1 (6 bases). The V end lost 4 bases, the J end lost 4 bases, and 13 bases lay between the germline ends. This CDR3 is built from 14 residues. Germline loops: CDR1 SNHLY, CDR2 FYNNEI. CDR3 nucleotides: TGTGCCAGCAGTGGACAGGCATCCTCCTATGGCTACACCTTC. Translating gives CASSGQASSYGYTF.

The chain joins TRBV5-1 to TRBJ1-4; D call uncertain. The CDR3 spans 16 residues. Between the trimmed V and J ends, which lost 0 bases and 5 bases, there was a span of 14 bases. Germline V gives CDR1 SGHRS, CDR2 YFSETQ. The CDR3, as DNA: TGCGCCAGCAGCTTGGAACGGGGAAGCGGGAATGAAAAACTGTTTTTT. Protein sequence: CASSLERGSGNEKLFF.

The chain links TRBV7-8 to TRBJ2-1, with 7 nucleotides matching TRBD2. Germline-derived CDR1 and CDR2 are SGHVS and FQNEAQ. V was pared by 3 bases and J by 4 bases, with 9 bases of the junction left unmatched. There are 16 residues in the CDR3. The CDR3 sequence is CASSFSSPGGYNEQFF. CDR3 nucleotide sequence: TGTGCCAGCAGCTTTTCTTCTCCGGGGGGTTACAATGAGCAGTTCTTC.

The J gene is TRBJ1-6, the V gene TRBV5-1; 8 bases line up with TRBD1. V lost 1 base to trimming and J lost 10 bases; unmatched junction nucleotides: 10. Germline CDR1 and CDR2: SGHRS and YFSETQ. This CDR3 region has 16 residues. CDR3 coding DNA: TGCGCCAGCAGCTTGATGTCGTGGACAGGGTCATCACCCCTCCACTTT. This sequence encodes CASSLMSWTGSSPLHF.

The rearrangement links TRBV2 to TRBJ1-4; D gene uncertain. V was trimmed by 8 bases and J by 8 bases, leaving 15 bases between them. Germline V lookup: CDR1 SNHLY, CDR2 FYNNEI. This CDR3 comprises 13 residues. The CDR3 region has the DNA TGTGCCAGCGCGGCAGTTATCAGCGAAAAACTGTTTTTT. It codes for CASAAVISEKLFF.

The chain carries TRBV30 and TRBJ1-2; D ambiguous. The length of the CDR3 is 13 residues. CDR1 is GTSNPN and CDR2 is SVGIG in the germline V gene (reference sequence). Between the trimmed V and J ends, which lost 4 bases and 0 bases, there was a span of 9 bases. CDR3 nucleotide sequence: TGTGCCTGGATAGCAGCAACTAACTATGGCTACACCTTC. Protein: CAWIAATNYGYTF.

The gene calls are TRBV12-5 and TRBJ1-1, with a possible D match to TRBD1 (5 bases). This CDR3 is 13 amino acids long. Trimming shortened V by 1 base and J by 4 bases, and 7 bases separated the two germline ends. Germline V gene data show CDR1 as LGHNT and CDR2 as FRNRAP. The CDR3 loop reads CASGLDRSTEAFF. CDR3 DNA sequence: TGTGCTAGTGGTTTGGACAGGAGCACTGAAGCTTTCTTT.

The chain recombines TRBV5-1 with TRBJ1-3, with TRBD1 matching over 10 bases. Trimming took 2 bases from V and 8 from J; bases not matched to a gene: 7. The CDR3 covers 15 residues. Looked up from germline, CDR1 is SGHRS and CDR2 is YFSETQ. The CDR3 sequence is CASSFGQGVLDTIYF. The CDR3 DNA is TGCGCCAGCAGCTTTGGACAGGGGGTCTTAGACACCATATATTTT.

The chain uses TRBV5-1 and TRBJ1-4; D perhaps matches TRBD1 (5 bases). Germline V CDR1 and CDR2: SGHRS, YFSETQ. Trimming left V 5 bases short and J 8 bases short, with 25 bases between. The CDR3 contains 17 residues. The CDR3 sequence is CASSQLNPRASEEKLFF. CDR3 coding DNA: TGCGCCAGCAGTCAACTTAACCCCAGGGCCTCGGAGGAAAAACTGTTTTTT.